This TCR beta chain was captured by sequencing in a study of cytomegalovirus exposure and HLA in healthy donors. This CDR3 has 19 residues. V was clipped by 4 bases and J by 2 bases, with 21 bases between them. CDR1 is MNHNS, CDR2 SASEGT, per germline. Use of 60 Vbeta and 13 Jbeta primers characterized the PCR. Generated by immunoSEQ multiplex PCR, the TCRdb table keeps only in-frame clones and is missing some. This sample's table has 200,000 or so clones. Study-wide results and limits: Likely technical artifact: a cluster of highly shared sequence variants. Some V segments could not be told apart, so they were left out, TRBV6-2 and TRBV6-3 among them. Associated with cytomegalovirus, according to the listing, were about 160 TCR beta chains.

Remarks on this clone: The antigen remains undetermined.

Regarding donors, all were healthy bone marrow donors. Sequenced material: PBMCs. The TCR originated in a girl under 10 years old in good health and CMV-seropositive. The chain uses TRBV6-1 and TRBJ2-6; D perhaps matches TRBD2 (6 bases). The DNA of the CDR3 is TGTGCCAGCAGTGTCCCTCCTGGGGGGTCGGTAACTGGGGCCAACGTCCTGACTTTC. Its protein is CASSVPPGGSVTGANVLTF.